Below, one T cell receptor beta chain is given with its context. Antigen specificity is unknown. The data stem from a study of T cell responses to AZD1222 COVID-19 vaccine. Study conclusions and caveats: It should be noted that donors were predominantly white British and more often female, and clonal diversity was possibly underestimated. The number of AZD1222 recipients seropositive at baseline was only five to seven.

CDR1 and CDR2 (germline): SGHRS, YFSETQ. Trimming removed 0 bases at V and 4 bases at J, with 15 bases between. There are 16 residues in the CDR3. Profiling relied on immunoSEQ multiplex PCR, and the TCRdb table lists in-frame clones only, not all of them. The sample includes around 100,000 clones, roughly nine tenths seen only once; the top ten take around 5.1%. This sequence joins TRBV5-1 and TRBJ2-3, with D hard to call. This specimen consisted of peripheral blood, obtained on day 0 of AZD1222 vaccination. The clonotype originates from an adult in good health. The CDR3 loop is CASSLEASSSADTQYF. CDR3 sequence (DNA): TGCGCCAGCAGCTTGGAGGCTAGTAGTTCCGCAGATACGCAGTATTTT.